This T cell receptor beta chain was identified in a study of shared clonotypes between healthy human individuals. Study conclusions and caveats: Several donors held around 5% of naive CD4 clonotypes in common.

The protocol was immunoSEQ multiplex PCR, while the TCRdb copy is restricted to in-frame clones and leaves out a portion. Of about 600,000 clones listed, roughly 98% are singletons. The naive CD8 subset, CD45RO-negative cells positively selected for CCR7, excluded terminally differentiated effector memory CD45RA+ cells. This CDR3 is 13 amino acids long. Germline CDR1 reads SNHLY; CDR2 reads FYNNEI. The ends were cut back, 7 bases at V and 1 base at J, with 10 bases in the middle. The table lists this clone with a count of one. The antigen remains unidentified. This clonotype was obtained from a man younger than 45 in good health. The rearrangement links TRBV2 to TRBJ1-2; no clear D. Sequencing input: naive CD8+ T cells sorted from blood. The CDR3 is CASMEYSNYGYTF. DNA for the CDR3: TGTGCCAGCATGGAGTACAGTAACTATGGCTACACCTTC.